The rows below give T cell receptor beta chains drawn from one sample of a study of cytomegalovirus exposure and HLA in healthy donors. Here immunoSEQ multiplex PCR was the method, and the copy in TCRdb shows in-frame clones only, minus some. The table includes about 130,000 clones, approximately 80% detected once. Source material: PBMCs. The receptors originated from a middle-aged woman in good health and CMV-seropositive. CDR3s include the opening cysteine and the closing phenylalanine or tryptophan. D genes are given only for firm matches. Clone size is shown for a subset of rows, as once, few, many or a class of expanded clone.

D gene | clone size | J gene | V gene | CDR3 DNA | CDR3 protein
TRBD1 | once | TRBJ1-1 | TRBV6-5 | TGTGCCAGCAGTTCACCGGGACAGGGGCGCGCTGAAGCTTTCTTT | CASSSPGQGRAEAFF
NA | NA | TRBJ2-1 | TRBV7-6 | TGTGCCAGCAGCGGGGGACATAACTCCTACAATGAGCAGTTCTTC | CASSGGHNSYNEQFF
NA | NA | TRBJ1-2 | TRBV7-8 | TGTGCCAGCAGCTTAGAACAGGGTTTTGATAATGGCTACACCTTC | CASSLEQGFDNGYTF
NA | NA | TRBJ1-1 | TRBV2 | TGTGCCAGCAGCGAACTGGAGGACACTGAAGCTTTCTTT | CASSELEDTEAFF
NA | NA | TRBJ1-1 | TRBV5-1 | TGCGCCAGCAGCTTGGGGGGGCGCGGTACTGAAGCTTTCTTT | CASSLGGRGTEAFF
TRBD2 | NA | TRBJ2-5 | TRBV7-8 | TGTGCCAGCAGCCCGAAGACACCCCGGGGACTAGCGGGAGCCCAAGAGACCCAGTACTTC | CASSPKTPRGLAGAQETQYF
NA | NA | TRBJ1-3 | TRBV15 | TGTGCCACCACGCTAACGCAGGGACTAGGTTCTGGAAACACCATATATTTT | CATTLTQGLGSGNTIYF
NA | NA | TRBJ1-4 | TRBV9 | TGTGCCAGCGGGCTCCTCCTACAGGGTGGGGAACTGTTTTTT | CASGLLLQGGELFF
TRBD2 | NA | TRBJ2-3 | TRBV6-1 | TGTGCCAGCAGTGAAGCGGGCGGGGGAATCACAGATACGCAGTATTTT | CASSEAGGGITDTQYF
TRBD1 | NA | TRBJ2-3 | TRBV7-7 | TGTGCTAGCAGTGACACCGGGACAGTTAACACTAAGGCGCAGTATTTT | CASSDTGTVNTKAQYF
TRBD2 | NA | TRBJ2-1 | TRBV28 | TGTGCCAGCAGTCTCCCGGGACTAGCGGGAAATGAGCAGTTCTTC | CASSLPGLAGNEQFF
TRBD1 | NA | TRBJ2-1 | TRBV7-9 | TGTGCCAGCAGCAAACAGGGGGGAAAGGATGAGCAGTTCTTC | CASSKQGGKDEQFF
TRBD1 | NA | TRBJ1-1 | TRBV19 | TGTGCCAGTAGTATAGGACAGGGCAACACTGAAGCTTTCTTT | CASSIGQGNTEAFF
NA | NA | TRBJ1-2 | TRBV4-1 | TGCGCCAGCAGCCCACCTACAGGAAAGTATGGCTACACCTTC | CASSPPTGKYGYTF
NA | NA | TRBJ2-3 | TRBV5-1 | TGCGCCAGCAGCTTGGCTACGGGTGGGACAGATACGCAGTATTTT | CASSLATGGTDTQYF
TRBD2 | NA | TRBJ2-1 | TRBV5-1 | TGCGCCAGCAGCGGTAGCGGGAGGGTAAACAATGAGCAGTTCTTC | CASSGSGRVNNEQFF
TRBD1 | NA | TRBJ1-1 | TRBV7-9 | TGTGCCAGCAGCTTAGGAGCTAGGACAGGGCTGAGGCTAGCTTTCTTT | CASSLGARTGLRLAFF
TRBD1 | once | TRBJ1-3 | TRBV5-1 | TGCGCCAGCAGCCCGACAGGGACTGGAAACACCATATATTTT | CASSPTGTGNTIYF
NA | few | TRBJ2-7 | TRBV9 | TGTGCCAGCAGCGTAGCTGGGACAAGCTACGAGCAGTACTTC | CASSVAGTSYEQYF
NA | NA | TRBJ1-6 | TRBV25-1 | TGTGCCAGCAGTGAAGGGAGGTCCCTCCACTTT | CASSEGRSLHF
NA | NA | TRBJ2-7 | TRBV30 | TGTGCCTGGAGTTACACCTCCGGGGACTACGAGCAGTACTTC | CAWSYTSGDYEQYF
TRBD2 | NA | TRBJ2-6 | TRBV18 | TGTGCCAGCTCACCACTGAGCGGGAGCAGCTCTGGGGCCAACGTCCTGACTTTC | CASSPLSGSSSGANVLTF
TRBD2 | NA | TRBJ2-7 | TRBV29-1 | TGCAGCGTCGGGACAAGTACAAGCCGGGGGGGGTACTACGAGCAGTACTTC | CSVGTSTSRGGYYEQYF
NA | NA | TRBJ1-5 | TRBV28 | TGTGCCAGCAGAGGGGGGGATTGGAGCAATCAGCCCCAGCATTTT | CASRGGDWSNQPQHF
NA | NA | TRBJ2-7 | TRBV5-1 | TGCGCCAGCAGCTTCCGGGACAGCGGGTACGAGCAGTACTTC | CASSFRDSGYEQYF
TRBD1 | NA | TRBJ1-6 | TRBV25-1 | TGTGCCAGGAGACAGGGCGCCCACTTT | CARRQGAHF
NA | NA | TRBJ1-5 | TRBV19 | TGTGCCAGTAGTCCCGGGGTAAGCAATCAGCCCCAGCATTTT | CASSPGVSNQPQHF
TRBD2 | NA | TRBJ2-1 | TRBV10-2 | TGCGCCAGCAGCCCACGACTAGCGGGTGGCAATGAGCAGTTCTTC | CASSPRLAGGNEQFF
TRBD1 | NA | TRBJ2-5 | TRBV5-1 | TGCGCCAGCAGCTTGGGGACAGGGGTAGAGACCCAGTACTTC | CASSLGTGVETQYF
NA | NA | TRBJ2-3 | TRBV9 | TGTGCCAGCAGCCCCCGGACAGGGGGGACTAGCGGTAGCACAGATACGCAGTATTTT | CASSPRTGGTSGSTDTQYF
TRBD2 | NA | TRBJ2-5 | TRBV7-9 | TGTGCCAGCAGCTCCGTGGGGACTAGCCAAGAGACCCAGTACTTC | CASSSVGTSQETQYF
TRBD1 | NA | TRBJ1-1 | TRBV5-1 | TGCGCCAGCAGCTTGCGAGGGGGCGGGGAAGCTTTCTTT | CASSLRGGGEAFF
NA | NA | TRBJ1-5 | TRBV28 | TGTGCCAGCAGTAATGCACAGGACGGCAATCAGCCCCAGCATTTT | CASSNAQDGNQPQHF
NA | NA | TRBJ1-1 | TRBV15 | TGTGCCACCAGCCCACAGGGACCGATGAACACTGAAGCTTTCTTT | CATSPQGPMNTEAFF
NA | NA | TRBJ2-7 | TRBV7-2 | TGTGCCAGCAGCTTAGCCGACGCTAGACGCGAGCAGTACTTC | CASSLADARREQYF
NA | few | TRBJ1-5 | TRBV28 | TGTGCCACGGGGGACGGCGGGGGCAATCAGCCCCAGCATTTT | CATGDGGGNQPQHF
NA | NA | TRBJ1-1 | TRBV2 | TGTGCCAGCAGTGAACCCCGTGGGCACACTGAAGCTTTCTTT | CASSEPRGHTEAFF
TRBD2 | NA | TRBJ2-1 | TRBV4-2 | TGTGCCAGCAGCCAAGTCCCGGGACTAGCGGGAATCGGTGAGCAGTTCTTC | CASSQVPGLAGIGEQFF
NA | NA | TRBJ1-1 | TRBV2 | TGTGCCAGCAGTGAAATGAGTGAAGCTTTCTTT | CASSEMSEAFF
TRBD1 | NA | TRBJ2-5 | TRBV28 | TGTGCCAGCAGTCCCGGGACAGGCCAAGAGACCCAGTACTTC | CASSPGTGQETQYF
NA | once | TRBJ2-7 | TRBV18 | TGTGCCAGCTCACCACCGTATGGTAGCGCCGAGCAGTACTTC | CASSPPYGSAEQYF
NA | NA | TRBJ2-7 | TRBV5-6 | TGTGCCAGCAGCTTGGACCCGCAGGGTGAGCAGTACTTC | CASSLDPQGEQYF
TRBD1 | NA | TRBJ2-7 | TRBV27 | TGTGCCAGCAGCTCCGACAGGGCGAACTCCTACGAGCAGTACTTC | CASSSDRANSYEQYF
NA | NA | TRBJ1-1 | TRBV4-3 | TGCGCCAGCAGCCAAGAGGCGGATCTGAACACTGAAGCTTTCTTT | CASSQEADLNTEAFF
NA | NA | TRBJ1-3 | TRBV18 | TGTGCCAGCTCACCAAAGACAGGAGAAAGAAACACCATATATTTT | CASSPKTGERNTIYF
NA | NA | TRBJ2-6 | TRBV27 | TGTGCCAGCAGCCTCCGCCTATTCGGGACTGGGGCCAACGTCCTGACTTTC | CASSLRLFGTGANVLTF
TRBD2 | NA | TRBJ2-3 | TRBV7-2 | TGTGCCGGACGGACTAGCGGGAGGAGTGCAGATACGCAGTATTTT | CAGRTSGRSADTQYF
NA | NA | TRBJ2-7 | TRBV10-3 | TGTGCCATCAGTGGGGGCAGCCGGGCACTCTACGAGCAGTACTTC | CAISGGSRALYEQYF
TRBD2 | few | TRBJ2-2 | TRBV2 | TGTGCCAGCACCGAAGAAGCGGGAGGGAGGTCCGGGGAGCTGTTTTTT | CASTEEAGGRSGELFF
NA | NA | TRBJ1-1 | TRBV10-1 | TGCGCCAGCAGTGCATCGGTCGGGACTGAAGCTTTCTTT | CASSASVGTEAFF
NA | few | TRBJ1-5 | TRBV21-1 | TGTGCCAGCAGCAAGGTTCACAGGGGTAATCAGCCCCAGCATTTT | CASSKVHRGNQPQHF
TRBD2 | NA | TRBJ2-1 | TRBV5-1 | TGCGCCAGCGGGACTAGCGTCAACAATGAGCAGTTCTTC | CASGTSVNNEQFF
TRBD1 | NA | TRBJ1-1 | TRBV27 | TGTGCCAGCAGTTTCTGGACAGGGGTGGGAACTGAAGCTTTCTTT | CASSFWTGVGTEAFF
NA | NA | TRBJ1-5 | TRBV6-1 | TGTGCCAACCCAGGGTCGAGTCAGCCCCAGCATTTT | CANPGSSQPQHF
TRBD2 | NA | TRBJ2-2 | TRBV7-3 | TGTGCCAGCAGCACAGGACTAGCGGCGAACACCGGGGAGCTGTTTTTT | CASSTGLAANTGELFF
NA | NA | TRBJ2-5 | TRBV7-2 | TGTGCCAGCAGCCAGGGACAAGAAGAGACCCAGTACTTC | CASSQGQEETQYF
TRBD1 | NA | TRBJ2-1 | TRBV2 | TGTGCCAGCAGTTTCGCTGGGGACAGGGGCTACAATGAGCAGTTCTTC | CASSFAGDRGYNEQFF
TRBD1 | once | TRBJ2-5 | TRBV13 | TGTGCCAGCAGCGCCGGGACAGGGTTTACCCGGAAAGAGACCCAGTACTTC | CASSAGTGFTRKETQYF